This T cell receptor beta chain was sequenced in a study of CD8+ T cells in alopecia areata. V was clipped by 5 bases and J by 7 bases; unmatched bases: 8. From germline, CDR1 is LNHDA and CDR2 SQIVND (reference sequence). The length of the CDR3 is 13 residues. RNA extraction and reverse transcription yielded cDNA as sequencing template. Using immunoSEQ multiplex PCR, the repertoire was profiled, and TCRdb retains in-frame clones only, with some absent. Here the sample spans hundreds of thousands of clones, under 70% being singletons. Treatment defined: oral pan-JAK inhibitor, 5-10 mg twice daily. It was from alopecia areata patients that lesional scalp punch biopsies and peripheral blood were collected.

The sequencing here drew on CD4+ T cells sorted from blood, taken at week 44, from a patient treated with tofacitinib. The TCR was taken from a human donor with alopecia areata. The V call is TRBV19, the J call TRBJ2-7; 7 nucleotides line up with TRBD2. CDR3 region: CASSERGAGEQYF. DNA of the CDR3: TGTGCCAGTAGTGAGCGGGGCGCTGGGGAGCAGTACTTC.